A selection of T cell receptor beta chains follows, all from one sample in a study of blood T cell repertoires in COVID-19. Only in-frame clones appear in the TCRdb table, and some are missing; sequencing was by immunoSEQ multiplex PCR. The sample has over 300,000 clones, roughly 90% seen once. The sample comprised peripheral blood. The receptors here all came from a man aged 40-49 years with acute or convalescent COVID-19. CDR3s include the opening cysteine and the closing phenylalanine or tryptophan. The D gene is left open where the match is weak. The listing skips clone size in some rows; elsewhere it reads once, few, many or a size class.

D: TRBD2
J: TRBJ2-1
size: NA
V: TRBV3-1/TRBV3-2
CDR3: CASSQESGSRRNEQFF
DNA: TGTGCCAGCAGCCAAGAGAGCGGGAGCAGGAGGAATGAGCAGTTCTTC

D: NA
J: TRBJ1-3
size: NA
V: TRBV29-1
CDR3: CSVEVTQGNTIYF
DNA: TGCAGCGTTGAAGTTACACAGGGAAACACCATATATTTT

D: TRBD2
J: TRBJ2-7
size: NA
V: TRBV5-6
CDR3: CASSLSGRFDEQYF
DNA: TGTGCCAGCAGCTTGAGCGGGAGGTTTGACGAGCAGTACTTC

D: TRBD2
J: TRBJ2-1
size: NA
V: TRBV7-2
CDR3: CASSLVGGGLNEQFF
DNA: TGTGCCAGCAGCTTAGTCGGGGGGGGCCTCAATGAGCAGTTCTTC

D: NA
J: TRBJ1-5
size: NA
V: TRBV5-1
CDR3: CASSSRGGNQPQHF
DNA: TGCGCCAGCAGCTCAAGGGGAGGGAATCAGCCCCAGCATTTT

D: NA
J: TRBJ2-1
size: NA
V: TRBV21-1
CDR3: CASSKRGPINEQFF
DNA: TGTGCCAGCAGCAAGAGAGGCCCAATAAATGAGCAGTTCTTC

D: NA
J: TRBJ2-7
size: NA
V: TRBV3-1/TRBV3-2
CDR3: CASSQVSYEQYF
DNA: TGTGCCAGCAGCCAAGTATCCTACGAGCAGTACTTC

D: TRBD1
J: TRBJ1-2
size: NA
V: TRBV19
CDR3: CASSILRQGALYGYTF
DNA: TGTGCCAGTAGTATATTACGACAGGGGGCTCTATATGGCTACACCTTC

D: NA
J: TRBJ1-1
size: once
V: TRBV28
CDR3: CASSSRTGRKAFF
DNA: TGTGCCAGCAGTTCGCGTACAGGAAGAAAAGCTTTCTTT

D: NA
J: TRBJ2-1
size: NA
V: TRBV20-1
CDR3: CSASAPLAERQFF
DNA: TGCAGTGCTAGTGCTCCACTTGCGGAGCGGCAGTTCTTC

D: NA
J: TRBJ2-1
size: NA
V: TRBV9
CDR3: CASSGGPPENEQFF
DNA: TGTGCCAGCAGCGGGGGCCCCCCTGAGAATGAGCAGTTCTTC

D: TRBD1
J: TRBJ1-4
size: NA
V: TRBV11-2
CDR3: CASSSSGTGSEKLFF
DNA: TGTGCCAGCAGCTCATCCGGGACAGGTTCCGAGAAACTGTTTTTT

D: NA
J: TRBJ1-2
size: NA
V: TRBV24-1
CDR3: CATSDGLNGYTF
DNA: TGTGCCACCAGTGATGGCCTCAATGGCTACACCTTC

D: NA
J: TRBJ1-2
size: NA
V: TRBV28
CDR3: CASRIQNPNYGYTF
DNA: TGTGCCAGCAGGATACAGAATCCTAACTATGGCTACACCTTC

D: NA
J: TRBJ2-1
size: few
V: TRBV27
CDR3: CASTPLPSYNEQFF
DNA: TGTGCCAGCACCCCTCTCCCGAGCTACAATGAGCAGTTCTTC

D: NA
J: TRBJ1-2
size: NA
V: TRBV30
CDR3: CAWSVRRDSNYGYTF
DNA: TGTGCCTGGAGTGTAAGGAGAGATTCTAACTATGGCTACACCTTC

D: TRBD1
J: TRBJ1-6
size: NA
V: TRBV7-2
CDR3: CASSASGTGNSPLHF
DNA: TGTGCCAGCAGCGCCAGTGGGACAGGGAATTCACCCCTCCACTTT

D: TRBD1
J: TRBJ2-6
size: NA
V: TRBV18
CDR3: CASSEWTGYSGANVLTF
DNA: TGTGCCAGCTCAGAATGGACAGGATATTCTGGGGCCAACGTCCTGACTTTC

D: NA
J: TRBJ1-1
size: NA
V: TRBV5-6
CDR3: CASSLGLPGTEAFF
DNA: TGTGCCAGCAGCTTGGGATTACCGGGCACTGAAGCTTTCTTT

D: NA
J: TRBJ1-1
size: NA
V: TRBV27
CDR3: CASSLDSGLGAFF
DNA: TGTGCCAGCAGTTTGGACAGTGGCTTAGGGGCTTTCTTT

D: NA
J: TRBJ2-7
size: NA
V: TRBV19
CDR3: CASSIGWGSSYEQYF
DNA: TGTGCCAGTAGTATAGGGTGGGGCAGCTCCTACGAGCAGTACTTC

D: TRBD1
J: TRBJ1-5
size: NA
V: TRBV19
CDR3: CASSIDGTGGVLSNQPQHF
DNA: TGTGCCAGTAGTATAGACGGGACAGGGGGCGTGCTGAGCAATCAGCCCCAGCATTTT

D: TRBD1
J: TRBJ1-3
size: NA
V: TRBV3-1/TRBV3-2
CDR3: CASSTSAGGPGNTIYF
DNA: TGTGCCAGCAGCACTAGCGCAGGGGGCCCCGGAAACACCATATATTTT

D: TRBD2
J: TRBJ2-3
size: NA
V: TRBV6-5
CDR3: CASSSGLARLGTQYF
DNA: TGTGCCAGCAGTTCAGGACTAGCTAGGCTTGGTACGCAGTATTTT

D: NA
J: TRBJ1-1
size: NA
V: TRBV3-1/TRBV3-2
CDR3: CASSTQVYAEAFF
DNA: TGTGCCAGCAGTACGCAGGTGTACGCTGAAGCTTTCTTT

D: NA
J: TRBJ1-2
size: once
V: TRBV7-9
CDR3: CASSGRQLAVGYTF
DNA: TGTGCCAGCAGCGGTAGACAGTTGGCCGTTGGCTACACCTTC

D: TRBD2
J: TRBJ2-3
size: once
V: TRBV7-2
CDR3: CASSLALAGGPGDTQYF
DNA: TGTGCCAGCAGCTTAGCGCTAGCGGGGGGGCCGGGGGATACGCAGTATTTT

D: TRBD1
J: TRBJ1-1
size: NA
V: TRBV9
CDR3: CASSVRDRDTEAFF
DNA: TGTGCCAGCAGCGTTCGGGACAGGGACACTGAAGCTTTCTTT

D: TRBD1
J: TRBJ2-5
size: NA
V: TRBV7-2
CDR3: CASREQTGRETQYF
DNA: TGTGCCAGCAGAGAACAGACAGGGAGAGAGACCCAGTACTTC

D: NA
J: TRBJ1-1
size: NA
V: TRBV30
CDR3: CAWTKAGRTEAFF
DNA: TGTGCCTGGACGAAGGCGGGACGCACTGAAGCTTTCTTT

D: TRBD1
J: TRBJ2-7
size: once
V: TRBV9
CDR3: CASSVGPDRDYEQYF
DNA: TGTGCCAGCAGCGTAGGGCCGGACAGGGACTACGAGCAGTACTTC

D: NA
J: TRBJ2-3
size: NA
V: TRBV27
CDR3: CASSPYRSVGDTQYF
DNA: TGTGCCAGCAGTCCTTACCGGAGTGTTGGAGATACGCAGTATTTT

D: NA
J: TRBJ2-1
size: NA
V: TRBV14
CDR3: CASSETTGQGNNEQFF
DNA: TGTGCCAGCAGCGAAACCACGGGGCAGGGGAACAATGAGCAGTTCTTC

D: TRBD1
J: TRBJ1-1
size: NA
V: TRBV11-2
CDR3: CASSFGQGWTEAFF
DNA: TGTGCCAGCAGCTTCGGACAGGGTTGGACTGAAGCTTTCTTT

D: TRBD1
J: TRBJ2-7
size: NA
V: TRBV7-2
CDR3: CASRQRDRVYEQYF
DNA: TGTGCCAGCAGGCAGCGGGACAGGGTCTACGAGCAGTACTTC

D: NA
J: TRBJ2-4
size: NA
V: TRBV20-1
CDR3: CSASVVGAKNIQYF
DNA: TGCAGTGCTAGTGTGGTCGGGGCCAAAAACATTCAGTACTTC

D: TRBD2
J: TRBJ2-3
size: once
V: TRBV7-2
CDR3: CASSFRLAGVFDTQYF
DNA: TGTGCCAGCAGCTTCAGACTAGCGGGAGTATTTGATACGCAGTATTTT

D: NA
J: TRBJ1-6
size: NA
V: TRBV27
CDR3: CASNTRGRDNSPLHF
DNA: TGTGCCAGCAACACCCGGGGGAGGGACAATTCACCCCTCCACTTT

D: NA
J: TRBJ1-6
size: NA
V: TRBV28
CDR3: CASSPIGGDYSPLHF
DNA: TGTGCCAGCAGTCCCATAGGAGGGGATTACTCACCCCTCCACTTT

D: TRBD2
J: TRBJ2-7
size: NA
V: TRBV29-1
CDR3: CSVVGGSSYEQYF
DNA: TGCAGCGTCGTGGGGGGGAGCTCCTACGAGCAGTACTTC

D: TRBD1
J: TRBJ1-5
size: few
V: TRBV30
CDR3: CAWSGIGTVNQPQHF
DNA: TGTGCCTGGAGTGGGATCGGGACAGTCAATCAGCCCCAGCATTTT

D: TRBD1
J: TRBJ2-7
size: NA
V: TRBV9
CDR3: CASSVGRTGYDHEQYF
DNA: TGTGCCAGCAGCGTAGGTCGGACAGGGTATGACCACGAGCAGTACTTC

D: TRBD2
J: TRBJ2-1
size: NA
V: TRBV5-4
CDR3: CASSSLSQAGLNNEQFF
DNA: TGTGCCAGCAGCTCATTATCCCAAGCGGGGCTGAACAATGAGCAGTTCTTC

D: NA
J: TRBJ2-1
size: few
V: TRBV6-6
CDR3: CASSYSTKNEQFF
DNA: TGTGCCAGCAGTTACTCGACTAAAAATGAGCAGTTCTTC

D: NA
J: TRBJ1-4
size: NA
V: TRBV27
CDR3: CASSFFPPGTNEKLFF
DNA: TGTGCCAGCAGTTTTTTTCCCCCGGGAACTAATGAAAAACTGTTTTTT

D: TRBD1
J: TRBJ2-5
size: few
V: TRBV6-1
CDR3: CASSESIRDSEYQETQYF
DNA: TGTGCCAGCAGTGAATCCATACGGGACAGCGAGTACCAAGAGACCCAGTACTTC

D: TRBD2
J: TRBJ2-3
size: NA
V: TRBV4-1
CDR3: CASSRLGLASPTDTQYF
DNA: TGCGCCAGCAGCCGACTGGGACTAGCGAGCCCCACAGATACGCAGTATTTT

D: NA
J: TRBJ1-2
size: NA
V: TRBV10-3
CDR3: CAISEGPDGYTF
DNA: TGTGCCATCAGTGAGGGTCCAGATGGCTACACCTTC

D: TRBD1
J: TRBJ2-7
size: NA
V: TRBV7-9
CDR3: CASALRGTGAYEQYF
DNA: TGTGCCAGCGCCCTAAGGGGGACAGGTGCCTACGAGCAGTACTTC